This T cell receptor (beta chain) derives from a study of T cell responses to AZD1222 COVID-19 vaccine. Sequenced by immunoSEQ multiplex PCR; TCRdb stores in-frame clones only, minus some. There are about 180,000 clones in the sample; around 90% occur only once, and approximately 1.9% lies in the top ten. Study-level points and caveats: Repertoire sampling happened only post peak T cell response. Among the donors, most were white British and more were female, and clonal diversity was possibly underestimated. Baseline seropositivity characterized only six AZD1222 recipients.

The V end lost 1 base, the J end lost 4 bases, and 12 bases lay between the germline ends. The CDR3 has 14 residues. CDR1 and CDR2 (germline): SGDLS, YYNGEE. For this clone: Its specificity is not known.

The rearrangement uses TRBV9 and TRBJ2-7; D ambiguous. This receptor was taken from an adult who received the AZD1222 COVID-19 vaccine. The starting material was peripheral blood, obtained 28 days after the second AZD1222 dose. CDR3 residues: CASSVNSSPYEQYF. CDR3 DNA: TGTGCCAGCAGCGTAAACTCCTCCCCTTACGAGCAGTACTTC.